A single sample gave rise to the 27 T cell receptor beta chains below, sequenced in a study of T cell repertoires in cytomegalovirus infection. TCRdb itself ran the reads through MiXCR, one entry per CDR3 protein. The sample records fewer than 850,000 distinct CDR3 sequences, 25% to 35% being singletons. For these TCRs, the target antigens are not known. Material: cultured CD8+ T cells from PBMCs, obtained from culture after CMV antigen stimulation. All receptors derive from a human donor in good health (CMV status not recorded). Some clones in this sample may be carry-over from other donors' samples.

The chain couples TRBV29-1 to TRBJ1-2; a weak D match, TRBD1 (6 bases). The CDR3 runs to 14 residues. The V end was cut by 3 bases, the J end by 3 bases, with 14 bases between. Germline V gives CDR1 SQVTM, CDR2 ANQGSEA. The CDR3 sequence: CSVESDRSDYGYTF. The CDR3 DNA sequence: TGCAGCGTTGAGTCTGACAGGTCGGACTATGGCTACACCTTC.

This clonotype was counted many times. The chain is built from TRBV7-8 and TRBJ1-3; D not certain. The CDR3 runs to 15 residues. Germline CDR1 and CDR2: SGHVS and FQNEAQ. V lost 1 base and J 0 bases, leaving 7 bases between the germline ends. The CDR3 spells CASSLGGDSGNTIYF. DNA for the CDR3: TGTGCCAGCAGCTTAGGGGGTGACTCTGGAAACACCATATATTTT. The whole variable domain, filled in from reference TRBV7-8 and TRBJ1-3, reads GAGVSQSPRYKVAKRGQDVALRCDPISGHVSLFWYQQALGQGPEFLTYFQNEAQLDKSGLPSDRFFAERPEGSVSTLKIQRTQQEDSAVYLCASSLGGDSGNTIYFGEGSWLTVV.

This clonotype is a singleton in its sample. This chain joins TRBV12-3 or TRBV12-4 and TRBJ1-5; D possibly corresponds to TRBD1 (6 bases). V lost 4 bases and J lost 1, with 17 bases in between. This CDR3 is built from 17 residues. Written as DNA, the CDR3 is TGTGCCAGCAGTTCGGGGTGGGGGGGCGGGAGCAATCAGCCCCAGCATTTT. This encodes CASSSGWGGGSNQPQHF.

This clonotype was seen only a few times. The chain joins TRBV29-1 to TRBJ1-2; maybe TRBD1 (5 bases). The germline V and J ends were trimmed by 1 base and 5 bases, with 29 bases remaining between them. This CDR3 contains 19 residues. Germline V gene data show CDR1 as SQVTM and CDR2 as ANQGSEA. The CDR3 sequence is CSVEGEGSRAEFPSYGYTF. DNA for the CDR3: TGCAGCGTTGAAGGGGAGGGGTCGCGGGCCGAATTCCCATCATATGGCTACACCTTC.

This clonotype was detected a few times. The genes are TRBV28 and TRBJ1-5; 7 nucleotides align to TRBD1. J lost 0 bases, V lost 7 bases, and 9 bases had no gene match. The CDR3 covers 16 residues. Germline loops: CDR1 MDHEN, CDR2 SYDVKM. The CDR3 DNA reads as TGTGCCAGCAAACCCGGGACAGCGTATAGCAATCAGCCCCAGCATTTT. Translating it yields CASKPGTAYSNQPQHF.

The CDR3 reads CASSFLSLGARGTQYF. The CDR3 region has the DNA TGTGCCAGCAGCTTTCTTAGTCTGGGGGCAAGGGGGACCCAGTACTTC. The chain uses TRBV7-2 and TRBJ2-5; possibly TRBD1 for D (6 bases). The CDR3 spans 16 residues. The germline V gene has CDR1 SGHTA and CDR2 FQGNSA. Between the trimmed V and J ends, which lost 3 bases and 7 bases, there was a span of 21 bases. Complete variable domain (other parts from reference TRBV7-2 and TRBJ2-5): GAGVSQSPSNKVTEKGKDVELRCDPISGHTALYWYRQSLGQGLEFLIYFQGNSAPDKSGLPSDRFSAERTGGSVSTLTIQRTQQEDSAVYLCASSFLSLGARGTQYFGPGTRLLVL.

This clonotype was counted between two and nine times. V and J are TRBV7-6 and TRBJ2-1, with D perhaps TRBD2 (6 bases). V was pared by 6 bases and J by 8 bases, with 8 bases between. CDR3 length equals 11 residues. In germline, CDR1 is SGHVS, CDR2 FNYEAQ. CDR3 sequence reads: CASSTSYEQFF. The CDR3 DNA reads as TGTGCCAGCAGTACTAGCTATGAGCAGTTCTTC.

This clonotype came up a few times. The chain is built from TRBV7-9 and TRBJ2-5; TRBD2 matches at 8 bases. V was clipped by 5 bases and J by 2 bases; unmatched bases: 7. This CDR3 has 15 amino acids. Germline CDR1 and CDR2: SEHNR and FQNEAQ (reference sequence). CDR3 residues: CASSPTAGGQETQYF. CDR3 nucleotide sequence: TGTGCCAGCAGCCCCACTGCGGGGGGACAAGAGACCCAGTACTTC.

V and J are TRBV7-9 and TRBJ2-5; TRBD2 matches 8 bases. There are 17 residues in the CDR3. Trimming at V came to 5 bases and at J to 7 bases, leaving 18 bases not matched to a gene. Germline assignment: CDR1 SEHNR and CDR2 FQNEAQ (reference sequence). The CDR3 loop is CASSEAVSGVPWGTQYF. The CDR3 DNA reads as TGTGCCAGCAGCGAGGCTGTTAGCGGGGTGCCCTGGGGGACCCAGTACTTC.

This clonotype has just a few counts. The chain is built from TRBV18 and TRBJ2-3; D is possibly TRBD2 (5 bases). The V gene lost 0 bases and the J gene lost 0 bases, with 7 bases spanning the gap. Germline V gene lookup returns CDR1 KGHSH and CDR2 LQKENI. This CDR3 is built from 15 residues. The CDR3 DNA is TGTGCCAGCTCACCACCCAGGACTAGCACAGATACGCAGTATTTT. Translating it yields CASSPPRTSTDTQYF.

V usage is TRBV4-3 and J usage is TRBJ1-2; D not resolved. The CDR3 runs to 14 residues. V lost 1 base and J lost 2, with 8 bases in between. Germline-derived CDR1 and CDR2 are LGHNA and YSLEER. The CDR3 sequence is CASSQAGGNYGYTF. DNA for the CDR3: TGCGCCAGCAGCCAAGCGGGAGGGAACTATGGCTACACCTTC.

The table lists this clonotype with many counts. The rearrangement links TRBV12-3 or TRBV12-4 to TRBJ2-1; TRBD1 might be the D (5 bases). The V gene lost 3 bases and the J gene lost 2 bases, with 11 bases spanning the gap. The CDR3 is 15 residues long. For the CDR3, the DNA is TGTGCCAGCAGTTTGGCGGTGGGGCCCTACAATGAGCAGTTCTTC. Its protein is CASSLAVGPYNEQFF.

This chain connects TRBV12-3 or TRBV12-4 to TRBJ2-5, with D hard to call. This CDR3 is built from 12 residues. Trimming took 3 bases from V and 5 from J, leaving 7 bases between them. CDR3 bases: TGTGCCAGCAGTTTGGCCATCGAGACCCAGTACTTC. Residues: CASSLAIETQYF.

The V gene is TRBV6-5, the J gene TRBJ1-2, with D perhaps matching TRBD1 (5 bases). The CDR3 totals 14 residues. Germline V gene sequence: CDR1 MNHEY, CDR2 SVGAGI. With 6 bases removed from V and 4 bases from J, the gap between germline ends came to 15 bases. The CDR3 sequence is CASSRAGGLYGYTF. In DNA, the CDR3 is TGTGCCAGCAGCAGGGCGGGAGGGCTCTATGGCTACACCTTC.

The genes are TRBV20-1 and TRBJ1-5, with D perhaps matching TRBD1 (6 bases). V was clipped by 7 bases and J by 4 bases, with 17 bases between them. The CDR3 runs 14 residues. The germline V gene encodes CDR1 DFQATT and CDR2 SNEGSKA (reference sequence). DNA for the CDR3: TGCAGTGGCTCGATCGGCAGGGGAAATCAGCCCCAGCATTTT. It codes for CSGSIGRGNQPQHF.

The chain couples TRBV7-4 to TRBJ2-7; TRBD1 agrees at 8 bases. V gave up 11 bases and J gave up 5 bases; unmatched junction bases: 8. Per germline, CDR1 SGHVT and CDR2 SQSDAQ. This CDR3 is 12 amino acids long. The CDR3 DNA is TGTGCCGGGGACGACAGGGGAGACGAGCAGTACTTC. Protein product: CAGDDRGDEQYF.

The sample holds many counts of this clonotype. The rearrangement links TRBV5-4 to TRBJ2-5; D gene ambiguous. The germline V gene has CDR1 SGHNT and CDR2 YYREEE (reference sequence). The CDR3 has 13 amino acids. Trimming cost V 2 bases and J 1 base, with 6 bases left between them. In DNA form, the CDR3 reads TGTGCCAGCAGCTTCGTATCCCAAGAGACCCAGTACTTC. Residues: CASSFVSQETQYF. Supplemented by reference TRBV5-4 and TRBJ2-5, the full variable domain reads ETGVTQSPTHLIKTRGQQVTLRCSSQSGHNTVSWYQQALGQGPQFIFQYYREEENGRGNFPPRFSGLQFPNYSSELNVNALELDDSALYLCASSFVSQETQYFGPGTRLLVL.

This chain joins TRBV27 and TRBJ2-5; no clear D gene. Between the trimmed V and J ends, which lost 4 bases and 8 bases, there was a span of 17 bases. The CDR3 totals 14 residues. Per the germline V gene, CDR1 is MNHEY and CDR2 is SMNVEV (reference sequence). CDR3 residues: CASSYEPFSGTQYF. CDR3 sequence (DNA): TGTGCCAGCAGTTATGAGCCTTTTTCCGGCACCCAGTACTTC.

This rearrangement joins TRBV12-3 or TRBV12-4 to TRBJ2-7, with 7 positions matching TRBD1. The CDR3 covers 15 residues. The ends lost 2 bases at V and 5 bases at J; junction bases unmatched: 9. This chain's CDR3 is CASSLSRDRADEQYV. The DNA of the CDR3 is TGTGCCAGCAGTTTAAGTCGTGACAGGGCGGACGAGCAGTACGTC.

This rearrangement joins TRBV7-6 to TRBJ1-2, with TRBD1 identical over 9 bases. The CDR3 runs 14 residues. Germline CDR1 reads SGHVS; CDR2 reads FNYEAQ. The V gene end was trimmed by 4 bases and the J gene end by 7 bases; junction bases not matched to a gene: 7. DNA for the CDR3: TGTGCCAGCAGCTCCCCGGACAGGGGAAGTGGCTACACCTTC. Translation: CASSSPDRGSGYTF.

This sequence joins TRBV20-1 and TRBJ1-6; weak D call: TRBD1 (6 bases). Per the germline V gene, CDR1 is DFQATT and CDR2 is SNEGSKA (reference sequence). V was shortened by 0 bases and J by 0 bases, with 18 bases between the two germline ends. The CDR3 is 19 amino acids. The CDR3 DNA sequence: TGCAGTGCTAGAGATACCCAGGGACACCCGAGCTCCTATAATTCACCCCTCCACTTT. Amino acids: CSARDTQGHPSSYNSPLHF.

This clonotype was seen ten or more times. The rearrangement uses TRBV6-5 and TRBJ2-3; D perhaps matches TRBD1 (5 bases). Germline values: CDR1 MNHEY, CDR2 SVGAGI. Trimming shortened V by 2 bases and J by 0 bases, and 9 bases separated the two germline ends. The CDR3 totals 15 residues. CDR3 loop: CASSYTDISTDTQYF. The CDR3 region has the DNA TGTGCCAGCAGTTACACGGACATTAGCACAGATACGCAGTATTTT.

This clonotype turned up a few times. The J gene is TRBJ2-7, the V gene TRBV12-3 or TRBV12-4; the match to TRBD1 covers 8 bases. V gave up 3 bases and J gave up 5 bases; unmatched junction bases: 6. This CDR3 is 14 amino acids long. CDR3 in DNA: TGTGCCAGCAGTTTCGGCAGGGGGCTCGACGAGCAGTACTTC. The encoded protein is CASSFGRGLDEQYF.

In its sample, this clonotype was seen many times. The rearrangement links TRBV7-2 to TRBJ2-7, with D perhaps given as TRBD1 or TRBD2 (5 bases each). The germline V and J ends were trimmed by 4 bases and 3 bases, with 10 bases remaining between them. The CDR3 loop spans 13 amino acids. Per the germline V gene, CDR1 is SGHTA and CDR2 is FQGNSA. The CDR3 loop is CASSSWDGYEQYV. The CDR3 bases are TGTGCCAGCAGCTCCTGGGACGGCTACGAGCAGTACGTC.

CDR3 amino acids: CASSSTDRLNQPQHF. In nucleotides, the CDR3 is TGTGCCAGCAGTTCGACGGACAGGCTTAATCAGCCCCAGCATTTT. This chain uses TRBV28 with TRBJ1-5; TRBD1 matches at 7 bases. Germline-derived CDR1 and CDR2 are MDHEN and SYDVKM. The V segment lost 4 bases and the J segment 4 bases; nucleotides outside the gene matches: 7. This CDR3 has 15 residues.

This chain joins TRBV5-1 and TRBJ2-3; 13 nucleotides align to TRBD2. CDR1 SGHRS and CDR2 YFSETQ come from the germline V gene. The CDR3 contains 17 residues. Trimming at V came to 4 bases and at J to 9 bases, leaving 14 bases not matched to a gene. This CDR3 is CASSTGLAGAKSVTQYF. CDR3 DNA: TGCGCCAGCAGCACCGGACTAGCGGGGGCAAAATCGGTGACGCAGTATTTT.

The sample holds a few counts of this clonotype. The rearrangement links TRBV5-4 to TRBJ1-3, with no clear D. CDR3 size: 17 residues. V shed 10 bases and J shed 3 bases, with 26 bases lying between them. Germline V gives CDR1 SGHNT, CDR2 YYREEE (reference sequence). The DNA for the CDR3 is TGTGCCGGGCCAAGCAAGCTCCCCAGGAACCTTGGAAACACCATATATTTT. Translation gives CAGPSKLPRNLGNTIYF.